The rows below give T cell receptor beta chains drawn from one sample of a study of blood T cell repertoires in COVID-19. Assay used: immunoSEQ multiplex PCR; TCRdb lists only in-frame clones, some missing. The sample has roughly 150,000 clones; roughly 84% are singletons. What was sequenced was peripheral blood. All receptors come from a man in his 70s with active or convalescent COVID-19. CDR3s include the opening cysteine and the closing phenylalanine or tryptophan. The order of the fields is CDR3 DNA, CDR3 protein, V gene, clone size, D gene, J gene. A D gene is named only where the DNA matches it firmly. Size is omitted from some rows. Given values are once, few, many or a class for expanded clones.

cdr3_nt: TGTGCCAGCAGCTTAACGGGAGCGGGGTCAGATACGCAGTATTTT
cdr3_aa: CASSLTGAGSDTQYF
v_call: TRBV7-2
clone_size: -
d_call: TRBD2
j_call: TRBJ2-3

cdr3_nt: TGTGCCAGCAGCCTCCCCCCGGGACTGTTTCGTCCTGAGCAGTTCTTC
cdr3_aa: CASSLPPGLFRPEQFF
v_call: TRBV21-1
clone_size: -
d_call: -
j_call: TRBJ2-1

cdr3_nt: TGTGCCAGCAGTTCCCAGGGGGCGAGGTACACTGAAGCTTTCTTT
cdr3_aa: CASSSQGARYTEAFF
v_call: TRBV2
clone_size: -
d_call: TRBD1
j_call: TRBJ1-1

cdr3_nt: TGTGCCAGCAGTTACGCGTTAGGGGCCGGGTCCAATGAGCAGTTCTTC
cdr3_aa: CASSYALGAGSNEQFF
v_call: TRBV6-2/TRBV6-3
clone_size: -
d_call: -
j_call: TRBJ2-1

cdr3_nt: TGTGCCAGCAGCCAAGAAAGGTATAGGGGGCCAGGAAACACCATATATTTT
cdr3_aa: CASSQERYRGPGNTIYF
v_call: TRBV3-1/TRBV3-2
clone_size: -
d_call: TRBD1
j_call: TRBJ1-3

cdr3_nt: TGTGCCAGCAGTTACAGAAGGGGGAATAACTATGGCTACACCTTC
cdr3_aa: CASSYRRGNNYGYTF
v_call: TRBV6-7
clone_size: -
d_call: -
j_call: TRBJ1-2

cdr3_nt: TGCAGCGTGCTGCAGGACAGAAACAATGAGCAGTTCTTC
cdr3_aa: CSVLQDRNNEQFF
v_call: TRBV29-1
clone_size: -
d_call: -
j_call: TRBJ2-1

cdr3_nt: TGTGCCAGCAGCCGGGACTTTTACACCGGGGAGCTGTTTTTT
cdr3_aa: CASSRDFYTGELFF
v_call: TRBV9
clone_size: -
d_call: -
j_call: TRBJ2-2

cdr3_nt: TGCGCCAGCAGCCAGCTGGGACTAGCAGGGGAGCAGTTCTTC
cdr3_aa: CASSQLGLAGEQFF
v_call: TRBV4-3
clone_size: few
d_call: TRBD2
j_call: TRBJ2-1

cdr3_nt: TGTGCCAGCAGCCCCCTTGCGGGCGCAGATACGCAGTATTTT
cdr3_aa: CASSPLAGADTQYF
v_call: TRBV7-9
clone_size: -
d_call: -
j_call: TRBJ2-3

cdr3_nt: TGTGCCAGCAGCCCGGGGGGGGGCTGGGAAAAACTGTTTTTT
cdr3_aa: CASSPGGGWEKLFF
v_call: TRBV5-6
clone_size: -
d_call: -
j_call: TRBJ1-4

cdr3_nt: TGTGCCAGCTCAAGAGCGGGGGGACAAGAGACCCAGTACTTC
cdr3_aa: CASSRAGGQETQYF
v_call: TRBV18
clone_size: -
d_call: TRBD2
j_call: TRBJ2-5

cdr3_nt: TGTGCCAGCAGCCTTCGGCCCGGGACTCTCCAAGAGACCCAGTACTTC
cdr3_aa: CASSLRPGTLQETQYF
v_call: TRBV7-9
clone_size: -
d_call: -
j_call: TRBJ2-5

cdr3_nt: TGTGCCAGTAGTCAAAATCAGGGCAGGGGGCGGTTGAGGACTGAAGCTTTCTTT
cdr3_aa: CASSQNQGRGRLRTEAFF
v_call: TRBV19
clone_size: -
d_call: TRBD1
j_call: TRBJ1-1

cdr3_nt: TGTGCCAGCAGCGTAGAGGAGTGGGGGGCAGATACGCAGTATTTT
cdr3_aa: CASSVEEWGADTQYF
v_call: TRBV9
clone_size: -
d_call: -
j_call: TRBJ2-3